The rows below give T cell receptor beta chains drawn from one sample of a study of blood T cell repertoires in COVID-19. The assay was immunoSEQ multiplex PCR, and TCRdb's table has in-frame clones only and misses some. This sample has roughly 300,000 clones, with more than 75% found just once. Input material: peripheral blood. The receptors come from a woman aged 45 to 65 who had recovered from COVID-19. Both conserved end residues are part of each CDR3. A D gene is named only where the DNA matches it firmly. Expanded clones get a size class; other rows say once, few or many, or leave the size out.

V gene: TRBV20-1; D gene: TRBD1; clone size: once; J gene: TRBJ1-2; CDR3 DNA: TGCAGTGCTAACTACAGGGGCGGCTACACCTTC; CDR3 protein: CSANYRGGYTF
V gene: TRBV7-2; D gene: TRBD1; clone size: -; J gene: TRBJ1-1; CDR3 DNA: TGTGCCAGCAGCTTAGTACAGGGGGCAACTTTCTTT; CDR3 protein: CASSLVQGATFF
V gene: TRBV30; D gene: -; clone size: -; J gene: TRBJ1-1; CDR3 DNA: TGTGCCTGGAGGAGGCCGCTCCCTGAAGCTTTCTTT; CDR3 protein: CAWRRPLPEAFF
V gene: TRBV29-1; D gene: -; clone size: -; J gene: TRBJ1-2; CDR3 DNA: TGCAGCGGCGCTGGGGGCGACTATGGCTACACCTTC; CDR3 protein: CSGAGGDYGYTF
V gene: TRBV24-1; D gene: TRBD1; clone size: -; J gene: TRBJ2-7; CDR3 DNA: TGTGCCACCAGTGACGCGGGACAGGGGCACGGCGAGCAGTACTTC; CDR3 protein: CATSDAGQGHGEQYF
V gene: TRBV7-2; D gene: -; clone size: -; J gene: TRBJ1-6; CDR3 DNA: TGTGCCAGCAGCCCGAAGACGACAGATTATAATTCACCCCTCCACTTT; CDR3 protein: CASSPKTTDYNSPLHF
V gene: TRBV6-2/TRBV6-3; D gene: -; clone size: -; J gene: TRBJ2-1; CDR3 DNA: TGTGCCAGCAGTTACTCTCGGGAGAGGGGCAATGAGCAGTTCTTC; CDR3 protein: CASSYSRERGNEQFF
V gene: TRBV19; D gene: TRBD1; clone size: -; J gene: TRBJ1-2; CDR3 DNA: TGTGCCAGTAACCCCACGACAGGGCAATATGGCTACACCTTC; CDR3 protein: CASNPTTGQYGYTF
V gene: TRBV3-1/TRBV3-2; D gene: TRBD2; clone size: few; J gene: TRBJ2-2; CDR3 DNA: TGTGCCAGCAGCCATTCCAGCGGGAGAACCGGGGAGCTGTTTTTT; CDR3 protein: CASSHSSGRTGELFF
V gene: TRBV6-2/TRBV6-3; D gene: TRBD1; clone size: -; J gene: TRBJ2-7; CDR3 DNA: TGTGCCAGCAGCAAGCTCCGGACAGGACGGTACTTC; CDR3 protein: CASSKLRTGRYF
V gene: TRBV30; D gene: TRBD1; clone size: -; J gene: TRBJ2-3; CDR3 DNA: TGTGCCTGGAGTGCAGGGGGCGGACTAGATACGCAGTATTTT; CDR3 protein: CAWSAGGGLDTQYF
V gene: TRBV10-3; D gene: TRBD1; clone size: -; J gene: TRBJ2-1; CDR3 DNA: TGTGCCATCAGTGGCCCGGGACAGGGGGCGGTGGGGCAGTTCTTC; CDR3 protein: CAISGPGQGAVGQFF
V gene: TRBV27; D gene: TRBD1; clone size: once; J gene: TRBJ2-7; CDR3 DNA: TGTGCCAGCAGACAAAGGACAGGCCCCTACGAGCAGTACTTC; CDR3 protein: CASRQRTGPYEQYF
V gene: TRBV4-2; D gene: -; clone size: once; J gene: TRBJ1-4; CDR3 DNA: TGTGCCAGCAGCCAAGAGTACAGTGATAATGAAAAACTGTTTTTT; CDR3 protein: CASSQEYSDNEKLFF
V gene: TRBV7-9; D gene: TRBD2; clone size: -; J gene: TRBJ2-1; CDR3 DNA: TGTGCCAGCAGCTCCCAGTCTAGCGGGGGGGCCAATGAGCAGTTCTTC; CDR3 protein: CASSSQSSGGANEQFF
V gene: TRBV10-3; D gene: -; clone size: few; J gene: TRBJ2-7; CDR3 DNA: TGTGCCATCAGTGAGGCAGGAACCGATTCCTCCTACGAGCAGTACTTC; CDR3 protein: CAISEAGTDSSYEQYF
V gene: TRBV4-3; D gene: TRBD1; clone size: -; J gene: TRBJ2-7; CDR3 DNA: TGCGCCAGCAGCCGCATCCACCGGGACAGGGGGCATTACGAGCAGTACTTC; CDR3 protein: CASSRIHRDRGHYEQYF
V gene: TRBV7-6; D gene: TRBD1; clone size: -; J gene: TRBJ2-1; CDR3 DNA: TGTGCCAGCAGCCCACGTCCGCCAGGGGGCGAGAGCTCCTACAATGAGCAGTTCTTC; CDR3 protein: CASSPRPPGGESSYNEQFF
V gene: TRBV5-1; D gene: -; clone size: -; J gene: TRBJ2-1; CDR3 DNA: TGCGCCAGCAGCATCCGGGACTCAAACTACAATGAGCAGTTCTTC; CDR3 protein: CASSIRDSNYNEQFF
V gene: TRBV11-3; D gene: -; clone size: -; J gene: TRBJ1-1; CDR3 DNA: TGTGCCAGCAGCTTCGGGGGTAACACTGAAGCTTTCTTT; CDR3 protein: CASSFGGNTEAFF
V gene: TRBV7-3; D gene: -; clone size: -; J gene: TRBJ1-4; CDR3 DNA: TGTGCCAGCAGCCCTCACCACGAGAGGACTGTCGAAAAACTGTTTTTT; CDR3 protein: CASSPHHERTVEKLFF
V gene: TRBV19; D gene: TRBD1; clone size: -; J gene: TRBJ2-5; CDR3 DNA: TGTGCCAGTAGTATTAACAGGGGTGGCCAAGAGACCCAGTACTTC; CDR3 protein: CASSINRGGQETQYF
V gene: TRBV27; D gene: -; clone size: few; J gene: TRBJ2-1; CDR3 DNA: TGTGCCAGCAGGTTAGGAGGGAGCTCCTACAATGAGCAGTTCTTC; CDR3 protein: CASRLGGSSYNEQFF
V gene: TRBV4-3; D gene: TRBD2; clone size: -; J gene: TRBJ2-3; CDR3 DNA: TGCGCCAGCAGCGAAAGCGGGAGCGGCACAGATACGCAGTATTTT; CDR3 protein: CASSESGSGTDTQYF
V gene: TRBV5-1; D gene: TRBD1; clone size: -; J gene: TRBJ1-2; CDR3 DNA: TGCGCCAGCAGCTTGGCCCAGGGGGACTATGGCTACACCTTC; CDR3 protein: CASSLAQGDYGYTF
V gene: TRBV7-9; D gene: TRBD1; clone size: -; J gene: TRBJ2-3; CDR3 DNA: TGTGCCAGCAGCTTCGGACAGGACACAGATACGCAGTATTTT; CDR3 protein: CASSFGQDTDTQYF
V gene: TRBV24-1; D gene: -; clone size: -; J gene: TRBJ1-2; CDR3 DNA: TGTGCCACCAGTGATATTGTGAGGGACTATGGCTACACCTTC; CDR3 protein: CATSDIVRDYGYTF
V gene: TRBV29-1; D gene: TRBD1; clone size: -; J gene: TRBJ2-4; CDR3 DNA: TGCAGCGTTGGAAGGACAGGGACAACCAAAAACATTCAGTACTTC; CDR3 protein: CSVGRTGTTKNIQYF
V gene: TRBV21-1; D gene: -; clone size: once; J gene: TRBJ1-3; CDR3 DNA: TGTGCCAGCAGCAAAGGGGGTGGACAGGGCACTGGAAACACCATATATTTT; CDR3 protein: CASSKGGGQGTGNTIYF
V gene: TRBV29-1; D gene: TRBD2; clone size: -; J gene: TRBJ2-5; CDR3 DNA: TGCAGCGCCGTAAGACTAGCGATGGAGACCCAGTACTTC; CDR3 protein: CSAVRLAMETQYF
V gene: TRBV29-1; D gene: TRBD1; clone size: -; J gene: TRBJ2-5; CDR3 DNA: TGCAGCGTTGAAGATAAGGGGACAGGGGGCTTCTGGGAGACCCAGTACTTC; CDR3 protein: CSVEDKGTGGFWETQYF
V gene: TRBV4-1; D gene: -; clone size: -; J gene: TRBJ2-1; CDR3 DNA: TGCGCCAGCAGCCAGTTTCGACTAGCCTACAATGAGCAGTTCTTC; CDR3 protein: CASSQFRLAYNEQFF
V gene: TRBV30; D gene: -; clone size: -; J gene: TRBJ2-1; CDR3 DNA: TGTGCCTCGTCCCGGGGGTTGGATGAGCAGTTCTTC; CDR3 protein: CASSRGLDEQFF
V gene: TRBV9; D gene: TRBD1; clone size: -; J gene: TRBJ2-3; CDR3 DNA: TGTGCCAGCAGCGTCACAGGGGGCCCGGTAGATACGCAGTATTTT; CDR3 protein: CASSVTGGPVDTQYF
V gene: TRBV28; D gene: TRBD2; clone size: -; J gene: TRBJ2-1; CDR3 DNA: TGTGCCAGCAGGGCTAGCGGGGGGCAGAAGTTCTTC; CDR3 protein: CASRASGGQKFF
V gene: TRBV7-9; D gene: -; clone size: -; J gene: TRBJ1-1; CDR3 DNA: TGTGCCAGCAGCTTTGAGGGCGGCCCCTTTGCTTTCTTT; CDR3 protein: CASSFEGGPFAFF
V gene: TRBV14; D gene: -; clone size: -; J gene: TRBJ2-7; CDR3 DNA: TGTGCCAGCAGCCGGGGCGGCTCCTACGAGCAGTACTTC; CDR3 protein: CASSRGGSYEQYF
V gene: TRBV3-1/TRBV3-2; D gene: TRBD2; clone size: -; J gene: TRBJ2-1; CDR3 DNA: TGTGCCAGCAGCCAGAGACTAGCGGGGGGGCACTTCTCCTACAATGAGCAGTTCTTC; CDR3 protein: CASSQRLAGGHFSYNEQFF
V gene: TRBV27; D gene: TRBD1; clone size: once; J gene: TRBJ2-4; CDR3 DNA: TGTGCCAGCAGTCAACACCGGGACAGTATAGCCAAAAACATTCAGTACTTC; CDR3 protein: CASSQHRDSIAKNIQYF
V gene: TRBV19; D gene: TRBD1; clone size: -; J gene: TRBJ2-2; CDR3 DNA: TGTGCCATGCTGACAGGGGACACCGGGGAGCTGTTTTTT; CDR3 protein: CAMLTGDTGELFF
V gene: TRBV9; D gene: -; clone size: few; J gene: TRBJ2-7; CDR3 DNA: TGTGCCAGCAGCGGCCGGGACAATCGGGACGAGCAGTACTTC; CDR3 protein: CASSGRDNRDEQYF
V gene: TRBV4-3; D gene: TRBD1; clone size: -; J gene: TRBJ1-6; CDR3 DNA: TGCGCCAGCAGCCGGGGGACAGTCTATAATTCACCCCTCCACTTT; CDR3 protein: CASSRGTVYNSPLHF
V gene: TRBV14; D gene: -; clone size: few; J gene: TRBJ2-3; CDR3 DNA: TGTGCCAGCAGCCTGGGCCTCACAGATACGCAGTATTTT; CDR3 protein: CASSLGLTDTQYF
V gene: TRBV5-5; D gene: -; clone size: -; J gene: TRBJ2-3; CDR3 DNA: TGTGCCAGCAGCGTGGGGCCACAAAGCACAGATACGCAGTATTTT; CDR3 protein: CASSVGPQSTDTQYF
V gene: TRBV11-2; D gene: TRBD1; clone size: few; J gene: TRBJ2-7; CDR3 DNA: TGTGCCAGCAGCTTATTCTCGTTTCCGAGACAGGGAATCTCCTACGAGCAGTACTTC; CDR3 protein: CASSLFSFPRQGISYEQYF
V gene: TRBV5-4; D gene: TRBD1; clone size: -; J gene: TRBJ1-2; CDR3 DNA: TGTGCCAGCAGCTTCGGGACAGGGGGTGAGGGCTACACCTTC; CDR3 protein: CASSFGTGGEGYTF
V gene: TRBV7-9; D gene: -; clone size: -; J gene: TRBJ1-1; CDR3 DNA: TGTGCCAGCAGCTTAGCCCAAGAGTGGAACACTGAAGCTTTCTTT; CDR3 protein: CASSLAQEWNTEAFF
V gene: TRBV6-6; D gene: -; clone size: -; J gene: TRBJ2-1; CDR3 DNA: TGTGCCAGCAGTAGGGGAGGAGGCAATGAGCAGTTCTTC; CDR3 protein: CASSRGGGNEQFF
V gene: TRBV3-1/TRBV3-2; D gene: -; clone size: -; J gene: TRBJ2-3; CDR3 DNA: TGTGCCAGCAGCCCATGGGCGGGTACCCCAGATACGCAGTATTTT; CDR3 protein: CASSPWAGTPDTQYF
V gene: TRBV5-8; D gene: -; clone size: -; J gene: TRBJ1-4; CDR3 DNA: TGTGCCAGCACCATGGGGGGGGCTAGAGAAAAACTGTTTTTT; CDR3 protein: CASTMGGAREKLFF
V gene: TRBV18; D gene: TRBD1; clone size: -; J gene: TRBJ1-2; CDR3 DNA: TGTGCCAGCTCAATCCCGGGACAGGGGCCCGATGGCTACACCTTC; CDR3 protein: CASSIPGQGPDGYTF
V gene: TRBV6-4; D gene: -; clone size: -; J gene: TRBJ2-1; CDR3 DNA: TGTGCCAGCAGTGACTCAGCGGGTCCGAGCTCCTACAATGAGCAGTTCTTC; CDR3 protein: CASSDSAGPSSYNEQFF
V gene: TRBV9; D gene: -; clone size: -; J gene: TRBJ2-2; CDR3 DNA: TGTGCATCGGGGGGCTACACCGGGGAGCTGTTTTTT; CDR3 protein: CASGGYTGELFF
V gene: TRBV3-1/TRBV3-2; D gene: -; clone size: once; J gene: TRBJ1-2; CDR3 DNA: TGTGCCAGCAGCCGGACTCCCGATGGCTACACCTTC; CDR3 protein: CASSRTPDGYTF
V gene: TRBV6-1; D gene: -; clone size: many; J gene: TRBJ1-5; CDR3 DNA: TGTGCCAGCAGTGAAGGGGCAGGGCATCAGCCCCAGCATTTT; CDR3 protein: CASSEGAGHQPQHF
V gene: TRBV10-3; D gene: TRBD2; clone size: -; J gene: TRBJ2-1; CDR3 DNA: TGTGCCATCTCGGTAGCGGGAGTTGTTGAGCAGTTCTTC; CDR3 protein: CAISVAGVVEQFF
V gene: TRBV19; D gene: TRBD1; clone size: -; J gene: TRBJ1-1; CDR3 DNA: TGTGCCAGTAGGCCACAGGGGGCTTCGGACACTGAAGCTTTCTTT; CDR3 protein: CASRPQGASDTEAFF
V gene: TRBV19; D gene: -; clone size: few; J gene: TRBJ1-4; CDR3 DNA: TGTGCCAGTAGTCGAGGGCCCCAAGCAAATGAAAAACTGTTTTTT; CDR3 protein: CASSRGPQANEKLFF
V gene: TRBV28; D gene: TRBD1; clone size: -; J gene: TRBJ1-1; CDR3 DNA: TGTGCCAGCAGTTCCAACAGGGGGAGGAACACTGAAGCTTTCTTT; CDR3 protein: CASSSNRGRNTEAFF